Shown below are 22 T cell receptor beta chains from a single sample sequenced in a study of shared clonotypes between healthy human individuals. Terminally differentiated effector memory CD45RA+ cells were excluded from the naive CD8 cells, which were CD45RO-negative and positively selected for CCR7. Using immunoSEQ multiplex PCR, the repertoire was profiled, and TCRdb retains in-frame clones only, with some absent. The data show hundreds of thousands of clones, with 95% to 96% seen just once and about 0.11% held by the top ten. Source material: naive CD8+ T cells sorted from blood. The receptors come from a woman in her twenties or thirties in good health.

Written as DNA, the CDR3 is TGTGCAAGTCGCTTAGAACGGGAGGGCCGCTACGAGCAGTACTTC. It specifies CASRLEREGRYEQYF. The chain is built from TRBV12-2 and TRBJ2-7; TRBD2 is taken as the D call from the table, unchecked against the DNA. TRBV12-2 is flagged as a pseudogene. This CDR3 has 15 amino acids.

This chain joins TRBV5-6 and TRBJ2-3; 8 bases line up with TRBD2. This CDR3 contains 16 residues. Per germline, CDR1 SGHDT and CDR2 YYEEEE. After removal of 4 bases from V and 0 bases from J, the junction contained 7 bases not matched to a gene. The CDR3 DNA reads TGTGCCAGCAGCCCTATAGCGGGACCTAGCACAGATACGCAGTATTTT. Translation: CASSPIAGPSTDTQYF.

This chain connects TRBV11-2 to TRBJ2-5; D may match TRBD1 or TRBD2 (5 bases each). Germline V gives CDR1 SGHAT, CDR2 FQNNGV. V was clipped by 1 base and J by 5 bases, with 14 bases between them. The CDR3 has 15 residues. The CDR3 DNA reads as TGTGCCAGCAGCTTAGGATTATCGGGGCGGGAGACCCAGTACTTC. This translates into CASSLGLSGRETQYF.

The V gene is TRBV6-6, the J gene TRBJ2-1; D might be TRBD1 (6 bases). V gave up 7 bases and J gave up 1 base, with 11 bases separating them. Per the germline V gene, CDR1 is MNHNY and CDR2 is SVGAGI (reference sequence). The CDR3 extends over 14 amino acids. The CDR3 DNA reads as TGTGCCAGCACCCCCGGACAGTCCTACAATGAGCAGTTCTTC. Protein product: CASTPGQSYNEQFF.

The chain couples TRBV28 to TRBJ2-1; TRBD2 agrees at 13 bases. Germline V gives CDR1 MDHEN, CDR2 SYDVKM. This CDR3 region has 16 residues. Losses at the gene ends were 3 bases for V and 7 bases for J; bases not matched to a gene: 6. Here the CDR3 reads CASSFPGLAGPNEQFF. The CDR3 DNA reads as TGTGCCAGCAGTTTCCCGGGACTAGCGGGACCAAATGAGCAGTTCTTC.

This clone was seen only once. The DNA of the CDR3 is TGTGCCAGTGTGGACAGGGGGACTGCAACCTCAACCTACGAGCAGTACTTC. Amino acid sequence: CASVDRGTATSTYEQYF. The rearrangement links TRBV5-4 to TRBJ2-7; 10 bases are shared with TRBD1. Germline CDR1 is SGHNT and CDR2 is YYREEE (reference sequence). The CDR3 runs to 17 residues. The V segment lost 8 bases and the J segment 2 bases; nucleotides outside the gene matches: 16.

The rearrangement joins TRBV29-1 to TRBJ1-2; D is unresolved. Germline values: CDR1 SQVTM, CDR2 ANQGSEA. The CDR3 is made up of 12 amino acids. Trimming stripped 3 bases from V and 4 bases from J, with 9 bases between. CDR3 amino acids: CSVDRQPYGYTF. DNA of the CDR3: TGCAGCGTTGATCGACAACCCTATGGCTACACCTTC.

The rearrangement links TRBV27 to TRBJ2-5, with a possible D match to TRBD2 (5 bases). The CDR3 has 14 amino acids. The ends were cut back, 2 bases at V and 5 bases at J, with 12 bases in the middle. In germline, CDR1 is MNHEY, CDR2 SMNVEV (reference sequence). The CDR3 DNA is TGTGCCAGCAGTTTAGTGGGAGCGAAGGAGACCCAGTACTTC. Its protein product is CASSLVGAKETQYF.

The chain couples TRBV5-6 to TRBJ2-4, with D perhaps given as TRBD1 or TRBD2 (5 bases each). V was shortened by 4 bases and J by 9 bases, with 23 bases between the two germline ends. Germline CDR1 reads SGHDT; CDR2 reads YYEEEE. This CDR3 has 16 residues. As DNA, the CDR3 is TGTGCCAGCAGCCCCATGGGGGAAGGGTCCAACGTCATTCAGTACTTC. Its translation is CASSPMGEGSNVIQYF.

The chain links TRBV7-9 to TRBJ2-1, with 13 bases aligning to TRBD2. The ends lost 5 bases at V and 0 bases at J; junction bases unmatched: 7. The germline CDR1 and CDR2 sequences are SEHNR and FQNEAQ (reference sequence). CDR3 length: 18 amino acids. The CDR3: CASSPGLAGHSSYNEQFF. Here the CDR3 DNA reads TGTGCCAGCAGCCCGGGACTAGCGGGGCACAGCTCCTACAATGAGCAGTTCTTC.

This clone came up once. The rearrangement joins TRBV5-6 to TRBJ2-5; tentatively, D is TRBD1 or TRBD2 (5 bases each). The CDR3 runs to 14 residues. The germline CDR1 and CDR2 sequences are SGHDT and YYEEEE. With 7 bases removed from V and 3 bases from J, the gap between germline ends came to 16 bases. The CDR3 sequence: CASQAGALEETQYF. The CDR3 bases are TGTGCCAGCCAGGCCGGGGCCCTAGAAGAGACCCAGTACTTC.

The chain carries TRBV21-1 and TRBJ2-3; the tabulated D call, TRBD1, remains unverified against the DNA. TRBV21-1 is a listed pseudogene. This CDR3 is built from 15 residues. CDR3 nucleotides: TGTGCCAGCAGCAAATCGGTCAGGGGAACAGATACGCAGTATTTT. Protein product: CASSKSVRGTDTQYF.

V is TRBV5-6 and J is TRBJ1-2, with no clear D. CDR1 is SGHDT, CDR2 YYEEEE, per germline. V lost 0 bases and J 7 bases, leaving 7 bases between the germline ends. This CDR3 contains 12 residues. CDR3 nucleotides: TGTGCCAGCAGCTTGGCTAGCCTTGGCTACACCTTC. Its translation: CASSLASLGYTF.

The chain carries TRBV7-9 and TRBJ2-2; D remains unclear. The germline gives CDR1 SEHNR, CDR2 FQNEAQ (reference sequence). Trimming took 1 base from V and 10 from J, leaving 10 bases between them. The CDR3 has 13 residues. The CDR3 bases are TGTGCCAGCAGCTTAGAGAACTACGAGGAGCTGTTTTTT. The encoded protein is CASSLENYEELFF.

The chain has TRBV27 and TRBJ2-1, with D maybe TRBD2 (6 bases). Germline CDR1 is MNHEY and CDR2 is SMNVEV (reference sequence). This CDR3 comprises 16 residues. V lost 5 bases to trimming and J lost 4 bases, with 18 bases between them. This CDR3 reads CASSREAGLLYNEQFF. CDR3 coding DNA: TGTGCCAGCAGTCGCGAGGCCGGACTATTGTACAATGAGCAGTTCTTC.

This chain links TRBV5-6 with TRBJ2-7; D unresolved. Germline V gives CDR1 SGHDT, CDR2 YYEEEE. The V and J ends lost 0 bases and 0 bases respectively, with 10 bases between them. The CDR3 spans 15 residues. The CDR3 bases are TGTGCCAGCAGCTTGGCCGGAGTAAACTCCTACGAGCAGTACTTC. Translated, it gives CASSLAGVNSYEQYF.

The chain employs TRBV15 and TRBJ2-1; 10 nucleotides line up with TRBD2. Per germline, CDR1 LNHNV and CDR2 YYDKDF (reference sequence). The V gene end was trimmed by 0 bases and the J gene end by 3 bases; junction bases not matched to a gene: 2. The CDR3 spans 16 residues. The CDR3 reads CATSREGLADYNEQFF. The CDR3 nucleotides read TGTGCCACCAGCAGAGAAGGACTAGCGGACTACAATGAGCAGTTCTTC.

The CDR3 DNA follows: TGCGCCAGCAGCTTGGAGATGGGAGGCACTGAAGCTTTCTTT. Amino acids: CASSLEMGGTEAFF. The V and J genes are TRBV5-1 and TRBJ1-1, with no clear D. The CDR3 loop spans 14 amino acids. The germline V and J ends were trimmed by 0 bases and 4 bases, with 10 bases remaining between them. Germline CDR1 reads SGHRS; CDR2 reads YFSETQ.

The rearrangement uses TRBV27 and TRBJ2-5; 14 bases match TRBD2. Germline V gene lookup returns CDR1 MNHEY and CDR2 SMNVEV (reference sequence). The trim removed 1 base at V and 5 bases at J, leaving 18 bases unmatched. CDR3 size: 21 residues. The CDR3 DNA follows: TGTGCCAGCAGTTTATTCGCTCCCTCGGGACTAGCGGGAGCGTATACGGAGACCCAGTACTTC. This codes for CASSLFAPSGLAGAYTETQYF.

The genes are TRBV9 and TRBJ2-5; D possibly uses TRBD1 or TRBD2 (5 bases each). Trimming removed 4 bases from V and 9 bases from J, with 22 bases in between. CDR3 size: 15 residues. Per the germline V gene, CDR1 is SGDLS and CDR2 is YYNGEE. The CDR3 sequence is CASSTLGDPTVSQYF. The CDR3 DNA reads as TGTGCCAGCAGCACACTAGGGGACCCCACGGTGTCCCAGTACTTC.

This chain joins TRBV19 and TRBJ2-1; the D gene is possibly TRBD2 (5 bases). V lost 3 bases and J 9 bases, leaving 15 bases between the germline ends. CDR1 is LNHDA, CDR2 SQIVND, per germline (reference sequence). The CDR3 is 14 amino acids. The CDR3 DNA reads TGTGCCAGTAGTATTACCCTCGAGGGCGGTGAGCAGTTCTTC. This translates into CASSITLEGGEQFF.

This chain joins TRBV6-6 and TRBJ1-3; D uncertain. V was cut by 0 bases and J by 2 bases, with 11 bases left in between. Germline-derived CDR1 and CDR2 are MNHNY and SVGAGI (reference sequence). CDR3 length: 16 residues. The CDR3 loop is CASSYSSRGTGNTIYF. In DNA form, the CDR3 reads TGTGCCAGCAGTTACTCGAGCCGGGGAACTGGAAACACCATATATTTT.